The entry below describes one TCR beta chain. These data are taken from a study of T cells in Graves' hyperthyroidism and ophthalmopathy. The patients, who ranged from 18 to 65 in age, presented with newly diagnosed hyperthyroidism lasting under 2 months. Diagnosing involved the use of clinical symptoms, serum thyroxine and TRAb, thyroid ultrasound and orbital computed tomography. CDR1 and CDR2 from the germline V gene are SNHLY and FYNNEI. V shed 3 bases and J 3 bases; nucleotides not matched to a gene: 5. This CDR3 spans 15 amino acids. TCR beta CDR3 region amplification was performed from RNA transcripts. HTBI primers were employed in a first-round RT-PCR of the TCR CDR3. TCRdb re-called the multiplex PCR reads with MiXCR, one entry per CDR3 protein. The sample lists around 690,000 distinct CDR3 sequences, approximately 15% occurring once.

The clonotype was recovered from a man aged 45-65 years with Graves' hyperthyroidism. The chain links TRBV2 to TRBJ1-5; 7 nucleotides match TRBD1. Sample: blood. The CDR3 DNA reads as TGTGCCAGCAGTGAGGGGACAGTGTTCAATCAGCCCCAGCATTTT. Protein: CASSEGTVFNQPQHF.